The TCR beta chain described here comes from a study of metastatic and nonmetastatic thyroid tumors. Trimming removed 4 bases from V and 12 bases from J; junction bases left unmatched: 6. The CDR3 spans 10 residues. Germline V gives CDR1 GTSNPN, CDR2 SVGIG (reference sequence). TCRdb reassembled clones from the PCR reads with MiXCR. The sample carries over 55,000 clones, 25% to 30% recorded once. Before thyroid surgery, none of the patients had received any treatment. The origin of this receptor is a female donor with papillary thyroid cancer or a benign thyroid nodule (not recorded which). Some clones in this sample may be carry-over from other donors' samples. The chain couples TRBV30 to TRBJ2-7; TRBD1 aligns across 7 bases. The sample taken for sequencing was blood. For the CDR3, the DNA is TGTGCCTGGATGACGGACAGGTTGTACTTC. Translated: CAWMTDRLYF.